This is a list of T cell receptor beta chains from one sample in a study of CD8+CD57+ T cells in acquired aplastic anemia. Using its own MiXCR run on the reads, TCRdb lists one record per CDR3 protein. The profile shows around 220,000 distinct CDR3 sequences, around 49% of them singletons. Sequenced sample: sorted CD4+, CD8+, or CD8+CD57+ T cells (not recorded which) from PBMCs. These receptors were obtained from a human donor with aplastic anemia. CDR3s include the opening cysteine and the closing phenylalanine or tryptophan. A D gene is named only where the DNA matches it firmly. Part of the rows lack a size; the others show once, few, many or a class for expanded clones.

TRBJ2-3,NA,TRBV7-7,many,TGTGCCAGCAGCTTGGGCGGACCAGATACGCAGTATTTT,CASSLGGPDTQYF
TRBJ2-2,TRBD2,TRBV9,NA,TGTGCCAGCAGCGTAGGGCTAGCGGGTAACACCGGGGAGCTGTTTTTT,CASSVGLAGNTGELFF
TRBJ2-1,NA,TRBV20-1,NA,TGCAGTGCTAGGAAAGGGCCCTGGGACAATGAGCAGTTCTTC,CSARKGPWDNEQFF
TRBJ1-6,TRBD1,TRBV2,once,TGTGCCAGCAGCACAGGGGGTGGAGATTCACCCCTCCACTTT,CASSTGGGDSPLHF
TRBJ2-5,NA,TRBV27,many,TGTGCCAGCAGTCTGTGGGGGTACCAAGAGACCCAGTACTTC,CASSLWGYQETQYF
TRBJ2-7,TRBD1,TRBV20-1,NA,TGCAGCGTTCCCTCTTACGGACAGGGGGCCTACGAGCAGTACTTC,CSVPSYGQGAYEQYF
TRBJ2-7,NA,TRBV24-1,many,TGTGCCACCAGTAGGACAGCCTACGAGCAGTACTTC,CATSRTAYEQYF
TRBJ2-4,NA,TRBV10-3,few,TGTGCCAGCAGTTCCGCTGGAGCCAAAAACATTCAGTACTTC,CASSSAGAKNIQYF
TRBJ2-3,TRBD2,TRBV2,NA,TGTGCCAGCCGGAGGGAGGGGTCCCTCGTCACAGATACGCAGTATTTT,CASRREGSLVTDTQYF
TRBJ2-7,TRBD2,TRBV20-1,NA,TGCAGTGCTAGAGATCTGGTAGCGGGAGCCCACGAGCAGTACTTC,CSARDLVAGAHEQYF
TRBJ2-5,TRBD1,TRBV10-3,NA,TGTGCCACCAGTACGGACAGGGGAGCCTACAATGAGCAGTACTTC,CATSTDRGAYNEQYF
TRBJ2-7,NA,TRBV10-3,NA,TGTGCCATCAGTGAGACAGGATCCTACGAGCAGTACTTC,CAISETGSYEQYF